One and the same sample provided the 21 T cell receptor beta chains below, sequenced in a study of shared clonotypes between healthy human individuals. Only in-frame clones appear in the TCRdb table, and some are missing; sequencing was by immunoSEQ multiplex PCR. The table has millions of clones, over 90% seen once. The sequenced sample consisted of naive CD4+ T cells from PBMCs. Subset of the sample: CD45RA+ positively selected. These receptors were taken from a man between 18 and 35 years old in good health. Some clones in this sample may be carry-over from other donors' samples.

The rearrangement joins TRBV9 to TRBJ2-1; 7 positions agree with TRBD2. The CDR3 totals 18 residues. The V gene end was trimmed by 0 bases and the J gene end by 7 bases; junction bases not matched to a gene: 16. CDR1 SGDLS and CDR2 YYNGEE come from the germline V gene. The CDR3 DNA is TGTGCCAGCAGCGTAGCTGGGGGAGGGGCTAGCGGTCGGAATGAGCAGTTCTTC. Translation: CASSVAGGGASGRNEQFF.

This clone has a single count. CDR3 sequence (DNA): TGTGCCAGCAGTGAACAAAAGGGTAACTATGGCTACACCTTC. Its protein is CASSEQKGNYGYTF. The chain recombines TRBV2 with TRBJ1-2, with D hard to call. This CDR3 comprises 14 residues. The V gene lost 2 bases and the J gene lost 1 base, with 8 bases spanning the gap. The germline V gene encodes CDR1 SNHLY and CDR2 FYNNEI.

This sequence joins TRBV28 and TRBJ1-5; perhaps TRBD1 as D (6 bases). The germline CDR1 and CDR2 sequences are MDHEN and SYDVKM. Trimming removed 6 bases from V and 4 bases from J, with 16 bases in between. This CDR3 region has 15 residues. The CDR3 is CASSPRAGANQPQHF. CDR3 sequence (DNA): TGTGCCAGCAGCCCAAGGGCAGGGGCAAATCAGCCCCAGCATTTT.

The J gene is TRBJ1-5, the V gene TRBV28, with D maybe TRBD1 (5 bases). CDR3 size: 12 residues. Trimming left V 3 bases short and J 15 bases short, with 15 bases between. Germline V gene sequence: CDR1 MDHEN, CDR2 SYDVKM. The CDR3: CASSLGPSFGHF. The CDR3 coding sequence is TGTGCCAGCAGTTTGGGACCCAGCTTTGGGCATTTT.

The chain recombines TRBV18 with TRBJ2-7; D is unresolved. Germline V lookup: CDR1 KGHSH, CDR2 LQKENI. The CDR3 length is 13 residues. V was shortened by 2 bases and J by 5 bases, with 10 bases between the two germline ends. The DNA of the CDR3 is TGTGCCAGCTCACCAATTCAGGCCCACGAGCAGTACTTC. Encoded protein: CASSPIQAHEQYF. Together with reference TRBV18 and TRBJ2-7, the CDR3 gives the full variable domain: NAGVMQNPRHLVRRRGQEARLRCSPMKGHSHVYWYRQLPEEGLKFMVYLQKENIIDESGMPKERFSAEFPKEGPSILRIQQVVRGDSAAYFCASSPIQAHEQYFGPGTRLTVT.

V gene TRBV16 combines with J gene TRBJ2-7; D possibly corresponds to TRBD2 (5 bases). The CDR3 is made up of 14 amino acids. Trimming took 5 bases from V and 4 from J, leaving 15 bases between them. Germline-derived CDR1 and CDR2 are KGHSY and FQNENV. The DNA of the CDR3 is TGTGCCAGCAGCTCCGAGCGGTTTGGGTACGAGCAGTACTTC. Amino acid sequence: CASSSERFGYEQYF.

This clone was counted a few times. The J gene is TRBJ1-1, the V gene TRBV2; D is uncertain. Trimming pared 6 bases from V and 3 bases from J, leaving 14 bases between. The germline gives CDR1 SNHLY, CDR2 FYNNEI. The CDR3 runs 14 residues. The CDR3 sequence: CASSLEGSHTEAFF. The CDR3 bases are TGTGCCAGCAGCTTGGAGGGTAGTCACACTGAAGCTTTCTTT. The whole variable domain, filled in from reference TRBV2 and TRBJ1-1, reads EPEVTQTPSHQVTQMGQEVILRCVPISNHLYFYWYRQILGQKVEFLVSFYNNEISEKSEIFDDQFSVERPDGSNFTLKIRSTKLEDSAMYFCASSLEGSHTEAFFGQGTRLTVV.

The CDR3 bases are TGTGCCAGCAACCCAGTGACAGGCCGACCGGGGTATGGCTACACCTTC. Translation: CASNPVTGRPGYGYTF. J is TRBJ1-2 and V is TRBV28; D perhaps matches TRBD1 (6 bases). Germline CDR1 is MDHEN and CDR2 is SYDVKM. The CDR3 has 16 amino acids. Trimming stripped 7 bases from V and 5 bases from J, with 23 bases between.

The chain couples TRBV19 to TRBJ1-2; 10 bases line up with TRBD1. The CDR3 totals 15 residues. J was trimmed by 5 bases and V by 6 bases; bases with no gene match: 9. CDR1 is LNHDA and CDR2 is SQIVND in the germline V gene (reference sequence). This CDR3 reads CASRTGTGDLYGYTF. The CDR3 nucleotides read TGTGCCAGTAGGACCGGGACAGGGGATCTTTATGGCTACACCTTC.

This clone turned up a few times. The chain recombines TRBV11-1 with TRBJ1-2, with no clear D. The CDR3 runs to 13 residues. Trimming shortened V by 8 bases and J by 7 bases, and 17 bases separated the two germline ends. Looked up from germline, CDR1 is SGHAT and CDR2 is FQDESV (reference sequence). The CDR3 nucleotides read TGTGCCAGCTCTTTAGCGGGTGTTCCTGGCTACACCTTC. It codes for CASSLAGVPGYTF.

The chain carries TRBV18 and TRBJ2-7; 8 bases map to TRBD2. Unmatched junction bases numbered 10, after V lost 6 bases and J lost 0 bases. CDR3 length equals 16 residues. CDR1 and CDR2 from the germline V gene are KGHSH and LQKENI. The DNA of the CDR3 is TGTGCCAGCTCGCCGGCTAGCGGGTTGGCCTCCTACGAGCAGTACTTC. Its protein is CASSPASGLASYEQYF. Full variable domain (rest looked up from reference TRBV18 and TRBJ2-7): NAGVMQNPRHLVRRRGQEARLRCSPMKGHSHVYWYRQLPEEGLKFMVYLQKENIIDESGMPKERFSAEFPKEGPSILRIQQVVRGDSAAYFCASSPASGLASYEQYFGPGTRLTVT.

This clone was counted a single time. This specimen includes other DNA sequences encoding the same CDR3. The chain couples TRBV5-1 to TRBJ2-7; 8 bases are shared with TRBD1. Germline-derived CDR1 and CDR2 are SGHRS and YFSETQ. This CDR3 is 14 amino acids long. Trimming took 3 bases from V and 0 from J; bases not matched to a gene: 2. For the CDR3, the DNA is TGCGCCAGCAGCTCAGGACAGGGCTCCTACGAGCAGTACTTC. Translating it yields CASSSGQGSYEQYF.

The chain employs TRBV6-5 and TRBJ2-3; D is undetermined. The CDR3 spans 15 residues. Per germline, CDR1 MNHEY and CDR2 SVGAGI. V lost 6 bases to trimming and J lost 6 bases, with 19 bases between them. CDR3 amino acids: CASRSDRLAKDTQYF. DNA for the CDR3: TGTGCCAGCAGGTCGGATCGACTGGCCAAGGATACGCAGTATTTT.

The chain combines TRBV2 with TRBJ2-1; 11 bases are shared with TRBD2. The CDR3 extends over 18 amino acids. Germline V gene sequence: CDR1 SNHLY, CDR2 FYNNEI. The V segment lost 3 bases and the J segment 0 bases; nucleotides outside the gene matches: 7. This CDR3 is CASSDPVSGRASYNEQFF. The CDR3 DNA reads as TGTGCCAGCAGTGATCCCGTTAGCGGGAGGGCCTCCTACAATGAGCAGTTCTTC.

The chain joins TRBV7-9 to TRBJ1-1; no firm D call. The CDR3 consists of 13 residues. The V end was cut by 1 base, the J end by 6 bases, with 9 bases between. The germline V gene has CDR1 SEHNR and CDR2 FQNEAQ (reference sequence). The CDR3 spells CASSLEPGSEAFF. The CDR3 nucleotides read TGTGCCAGCAGCTTAGAGCCGGGATCTGAAGCTTTCTTT.

In this sample, this clone turned up once. The chain uses TRBV5-6 and TRBJ2-1, with a possible D match to TRBD1 (5 bases). The CDR3 extends over 15 amino acids. Trimming pared 1 base from V and 4 bases from J, leaving 12 bases between. Germline-derived CDR1 and CDR2 are SGHDT and YYEEEE. For the CDR3, the DNA is TGTGCCAGCAGCTTGTTGGCCAGGGTATACAATGAGCAGTTCTTC. This encodes CASSLLARVYNEQFF.

The chain carries TRBV28 and TRBJ1-2, with D hard to call. CDR3 size: 14 residues. Trimming pared 6 bases from V and 8 bases from J, leaving 19 bases between. Germline V gene data show CDR1 as MDHEN and CDR2 as SYDVKM. DNA of the CDR3: TGTGCCAGCAGGATAGACTCATACCGAGGGGGCTACACCTTC. This codes for CASRIDSYRGGYTF.

J is TRBJ2-1 and V is TRBV11-3; no clear D. Deletions cut 5 bases from V and 7 bases from J, with 12 bases between. The length of the CDR3 is 13 residues. Germline loops: CDR1 SGHNT, CDR2 YENEEA. The DNA for the CDR3 is TGTGCCAGCAGCCTCCCTGGGGATAATGAGCAGTTCTTC. The encoded protein is CASSLPGDNEQFF. Looking up the rest from reference TRBV11-3 and TRBJ2-1 gives the full variable domain: EAGVVQSPRYKIIEKKQPVAFWCNPISGHNTLYWYLQNLGQGPELLIRYENEEAVDDSQLPKDRFSAERLKGVDSTLKIQPAELGDSAVYLCASSLPGDNEQFFGPGTRLTVL.

V gene TRBV5-1 combines with J gene TRBJ2-7; D not resolved. Trimming cost V 0 bases and J 3 bases, with 16 bases left between them. The germline CDR1 and CDR2 sequences are SGHRS and YFSETQ. There are 16 residues in the CDR3. CDR3 sequence (DNA): TGCGCCAGCAGCTTGGGTTCTGGGTACAGAGGCTACGAGCAGTACTTC. It yields the protein CASSLGSGYRGYEQYF. Filled out from reference TRBV5-1 and TRBJ2-7, the complete variable domain reads KAGVTQTPRYLIKTRGQQVTLSCSPISGHRSVSWYQQTPGQGLQFLFEYFSETQRNKGNFPGRFSGRQFSNSRSEMNVSTLELGDSALYLCASSLGSGYRGYEQYFGPGTRLTVT.

V usage is TRBV7-3 and J usage is TRBJ2-1; D might be TRBD1 (6 bases). CDR3 length equals 12 residues. Germline V CDR1 and CDR2: SGHTA, FQGTGA. Trimming left V 5 bases short and J 9 bases short, with 11 bases between. In nucleotides, the CDR3 is TGTGCCAGCAGCCAGGGGCCGAGTGAGCAGTTCTTC. Residues: CASSQGPSEQFF.

The chain recombines TRBV19 with TRBJ2-7; TRBD1 matches 8 bases. V lost 5 bases to trimming and J lost 3 bases; unmatched junction nucleotides: 6. CDR1 and CDR2 (germline): LNHDA, SQIVND (reference sequence). The CDR3 is 14 residues long. CDR3 sequence: CASSLTGESYEQYF. For the CDR3, the DNA is TGTGCCAGTAGTCTGACAGGGGAGAGCTACGAGCAGTACTTC.